Sequencing of this T cell receptor beta chain was carried out in a study of T cell responses to AZD1222 COVID-19 vaccine. The protocol was immunoSEQ multiplex PCR, while the TCRdb copy is restricted to in-frame clones and leaves out a portion. The sample contains roughly 170,000 clones, 80% to 90% of which appear only once. The germline V gene has CDR1 GTSNPN and CDR2 SVGIG (reference sequence). This CDR3 spans 13 amino acids. Trimming removed 5 bases from V and 4 bases from J; junction bases left unmatched: 3. The starting material was peripheral blood, obtained on day 0 of AZD1222 vaccination. The J gene is TRBJ2-7, the V gene TRBV30, with 12 bases matching TRBD1. This TCR was sampled from an adult in good health. The CDR3 region is CAWGTGGTYEQYF. DNA of the CDR3: TGTGCCTGGGGGACAGGGGGCACATACGAGCAGTACTTC.